This TCR beta chain was sequenced during a study of blood T cell repertoires in COVID-19 (dated by TCRdb to the early 2020s). Concerning the study at large: Collaborator samples came from the United States, Italy and Spain and covered acute and convalescent phases of COVID-19. The material from the prospective study consisted of cDNA or gDNA derived from T cells, B-cell-depleted T cells, or PBMCs. Deeply sampled blood TCRbeta repertoires from subjects exposed to, actively infected with, or recovered from COVID-19 were included in the dataset. The repertoires were made available in a free public database intended to serve as a resource for research on the immune response to SARS-CoV-2. The samples were drawn from the first 160 participants of the ongoing ImmuneRACE study and from 950 to 1,500 subjects provided by 6 global collaborators. Nearly every sample came with metadata listing a de-identified subject ID, COVID-19 status, age in years and sex. HLA class I and class II types, where available, came from metadata supplied by the sample provider rather than from assay-based typing.

General findings and caveats noted by the study authors: The quantity of clinical and demographic metadata differed by source and by participant and was supplied without curation.

One collaborating source in Seattle enrolled patients during active infection and followed them longitudinally through the course of disease. Each collaborating institution followed its own protocols to collect whole blood in K2EDTA tubes. For TCRbeta analysis, collaborator samples were shipped as frozen whole blood, as isolated PBMCs, or as DNA extracted from either sample type. CDR1 SGHRS and CDR2 YFSETQ are derived from the germline V gene. Including cysteine and phenylalanine, the CDR3 has 16 amino acids. This entry keeps only the CDR3 DNA: 48 bases, framed from base 1. At the junction V is shortened by 3 bases and J by 2 bases; bases outside the gene matches: 8. TCRbeta CDR3 regions were amplified from genomic DNA using the immunoSEQ Assay, a bias-controlled multiplex PCR. The authors processed their data as follows. The number of nucleated cells in each sample was estimated by amplification of reference gene primers within the assay. To quantify the absolute abundance of each unique TCRbeta CDR3 rearrangement, sequence reads were collapsed and filtered. For each sample, productive Simpson clonality was calculated by taking the square root of Simpson's diversity index across productive rearrangements. TCRdb mirrors the immuneACCESS table, restricted to in-frame sequences. Some clones are absent from its copies; in checked studies, under half trace to an unresolved V gene, and the reason for the others is unknown. V and J calls and clone size are those listed in that table; D and trimming were worked out from the DNA. A total of about 350,000 clones appear in this sample, about nine tenths of them only once. The ten biggest clones cover about 3.9% of the sample.

Worth noting for this clone: Its recognized antigen is unknown. No quality values exist for individual bases; no much larger clone is one base distant.

Sequencing was done on a sample of peripheral blood. In this chain, TRBV5-1 is recombined with TRBJ1-1, with TRBD1 matching 9 junction bases. The receptor's source is a woman in her sixties or seventies with COVID-19, enrolled during active disease. The DNA is as follows: TGCGCCAGCAGCTCCCGACAGGGGGGACATAACACTGAAGCTTTCTTT. This gives the protein CASSSRQGGHNTEAFF.